This T cell receptor beta chain derives from a study of T-cell memory formation after mild COVID-19. Across the whole study: Each donor largely had its own TCR clusters.

5'RACE primed at constant segments yielded TCR alpha and TCR beta cDNA libraries bearing sample barcodes and UMIs. TCRdb itself ran the 5' RACE reads through MiXCR, one entry per CDR3 protein. The sample has over 150,000 distinct CDR3 sequences, 20% to 25% seen once; the top ten hold roughly 23%. Germline V gene sequence: CDR1 SQVTM, CDR2 ANQGSEA. V gave up 3 bases and J gave up 0 bases, with 9 bases separating them. This CDR3 contains 13 residues. Input material: PBMCs or a T cell subset sorted from them (not recorded which). This TCR was sampled from an adult woman who had mild COVID-19 (a few samples of this study predate the infection). Cell type and time point are not known. The V gene is TRBV29-1, the J gene TRBJ2-7; D remains ambiguous. The CDR3 sequence is CSVEGPSSYEQYF. CDR3 bases: TGCAGCGTTGAGGGCCCAAGCTCCTACGAGCAGTACTTC.